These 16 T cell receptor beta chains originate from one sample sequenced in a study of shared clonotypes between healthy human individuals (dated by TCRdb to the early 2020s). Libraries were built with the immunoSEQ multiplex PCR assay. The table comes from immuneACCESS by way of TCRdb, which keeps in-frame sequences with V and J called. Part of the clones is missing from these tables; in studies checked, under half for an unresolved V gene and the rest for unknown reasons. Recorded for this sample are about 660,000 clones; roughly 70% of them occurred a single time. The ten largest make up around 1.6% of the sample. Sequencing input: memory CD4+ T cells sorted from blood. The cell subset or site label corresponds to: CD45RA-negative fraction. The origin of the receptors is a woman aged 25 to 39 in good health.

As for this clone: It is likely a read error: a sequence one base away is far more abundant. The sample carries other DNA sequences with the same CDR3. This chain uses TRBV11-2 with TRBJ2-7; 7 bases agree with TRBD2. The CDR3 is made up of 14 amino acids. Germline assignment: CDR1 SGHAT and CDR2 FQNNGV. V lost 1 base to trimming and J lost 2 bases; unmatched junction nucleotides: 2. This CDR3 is CASSLAGGPYEQYF. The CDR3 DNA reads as TGTGCCAGCAGCTTAGCGGGAGGACCCTACGAGCAGTACTTC.

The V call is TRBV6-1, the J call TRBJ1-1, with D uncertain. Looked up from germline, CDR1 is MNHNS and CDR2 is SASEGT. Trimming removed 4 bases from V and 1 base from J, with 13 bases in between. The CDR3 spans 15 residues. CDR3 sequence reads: CASSVQVQSNTEAFF. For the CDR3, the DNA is TGTGCCAGCAGTGTTCAAGTACAGTCGAACACTGAAGCTTTCTTT.

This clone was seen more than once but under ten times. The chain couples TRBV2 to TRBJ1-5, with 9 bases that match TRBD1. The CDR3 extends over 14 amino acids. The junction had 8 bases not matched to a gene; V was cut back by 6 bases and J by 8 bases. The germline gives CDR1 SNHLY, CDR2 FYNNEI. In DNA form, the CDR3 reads TGTGCCAGCAGGAGCTGGACAGGGGCTGAGCCCCAGCATTTT. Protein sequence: CASRSWTGAEPQHF.

CDR3 nucleotide sequence: TGTGCCAGCAGCCGGAGCGGACAGGGTAATGAAAAACTGTTTTTT. As protein: CASSRSGQGNEKLFF. The chain combines TRBV28 with TRBJ1-4, with TRBD1 matching over 8 bases. Germline CDR1 reads MDHEN; CDR2 reads SYDVKM. Losses at the gene ends were 6 bases for V and 4 bases for J; bases not matched to a gene: 7. This CDR3 contains 15 residues.

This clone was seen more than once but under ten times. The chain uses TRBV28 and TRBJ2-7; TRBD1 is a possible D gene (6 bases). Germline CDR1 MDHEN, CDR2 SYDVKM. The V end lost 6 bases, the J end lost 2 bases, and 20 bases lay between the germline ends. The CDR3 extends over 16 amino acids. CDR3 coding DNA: TGTGCCAGCAGGAGAGGGGGTGGCTTTGGCACCTACGAGCAGTACTTC. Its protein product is CASRRGGGFGTYEQYF.

The CDR3 nucleotides read TGTGCCAGCAGCTTAAATAGCTACTACTCCTACGAGCAGTACTTC. It codes for CASSLNSYYSYEQYF. The V gene is TRBV7-2, the J gene TRBJ2-7; D gene unclear. From germline, CDR1 is SGHTA and CDR2 FQGNSA. The V gene lost 2 bases and the J gene lost 0 bases, with 11 bases spanning the gap. The length of the CDR3 is 15 residues.

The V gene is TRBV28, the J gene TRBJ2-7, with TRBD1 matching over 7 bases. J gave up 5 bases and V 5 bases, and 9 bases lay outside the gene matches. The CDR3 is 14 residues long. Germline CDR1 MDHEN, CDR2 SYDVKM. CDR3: CASSTLTGKDEQYF. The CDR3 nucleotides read TGTGCCAGCAGTACCCTGACAGGGAAGGACGAGCAGTACTTC.

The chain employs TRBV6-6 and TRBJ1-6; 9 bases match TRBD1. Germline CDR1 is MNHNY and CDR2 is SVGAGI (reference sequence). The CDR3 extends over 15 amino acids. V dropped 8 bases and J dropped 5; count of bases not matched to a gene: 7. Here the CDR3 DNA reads TGTGCCAGCCGGTGGGACAGGGTTGATAATTCACCCCTCCACTTT. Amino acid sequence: CASRWDRVDNSPLHF.

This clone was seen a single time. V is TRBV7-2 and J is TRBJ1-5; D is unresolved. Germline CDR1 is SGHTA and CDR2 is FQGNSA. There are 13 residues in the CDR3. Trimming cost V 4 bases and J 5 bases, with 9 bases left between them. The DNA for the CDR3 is TGTGCCAGCAGCTCGGGTCTTCATCAGCCCCAGCATTTT. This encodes CASSSGLHQPQHF.

The CDR3 region has the DNA TGTGCCAGCAGCTTGGGTAGCGGGCTCTACAATGAGCAGTTCTTC. It translates to CASSLGSGLYNEQFF. The rearrangement joins TRBV11-2 to TRBJ2-1; 7 positions match TRBD2. Looked up from germline, CDR1 is SGHAT and CDR2 is FQNNGV. This CDR3 has 15 residues. The V gene end was trimmed by 3 bases and the J gene end by 3 bases; junction bases not matched to a gene: 5.

As DNA, the CDR3 is TGTGCCAGCAGTGAGGGACTGTACTCCTACGAGCAGTACTTC. This translates into CASSEGLYSYEQYF. The genes are TRBV6-1 and TRBJ2-7; weak D call: TRBD2 (6 bases). The CDR3 has 14 residues. Deletions cut 3 bases from V and 0 bases from J, with 9 bases between. CDR1 MNHNS and CDR2 SASEGT come from the germline V gene.

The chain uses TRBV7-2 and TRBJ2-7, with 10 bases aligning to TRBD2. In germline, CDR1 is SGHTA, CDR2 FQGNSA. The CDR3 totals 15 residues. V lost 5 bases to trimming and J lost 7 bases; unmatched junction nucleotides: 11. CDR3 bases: TGTGCCAGCAGCCAAGATCACGGGACTAGCGATGAGCAGTACTTC. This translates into CASSQDHGTSDEQYF.

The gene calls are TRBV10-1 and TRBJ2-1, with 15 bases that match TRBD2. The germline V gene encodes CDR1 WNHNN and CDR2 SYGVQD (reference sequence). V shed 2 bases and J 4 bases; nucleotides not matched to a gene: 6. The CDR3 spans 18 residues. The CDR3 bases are TGCGCCAGCAGTGAGCCCGGACTAGCGGGAGGGCCTTACAATGAGCAGTTCTTC. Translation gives CASSEPGLAGGPYNEQFF.

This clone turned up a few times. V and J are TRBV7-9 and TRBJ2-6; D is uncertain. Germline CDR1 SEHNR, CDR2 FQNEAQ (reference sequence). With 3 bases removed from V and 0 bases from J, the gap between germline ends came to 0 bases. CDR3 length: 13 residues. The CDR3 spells CASSFSGANVLTF. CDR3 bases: TGTGCCAGCAGCTTCTCTGGGGCCAACGTCCTGACTTTC.

The CDR3 reads CASGLVAGRGNTEAFF. In DNA, the CDR3 is TGTGCTAGTGGTTTGGTTGCGGGGCGCGGGAACACTGAAGCTTTCTTT. The V and J genes are TRBV12-5 and TRBJ1-1; a weak D match, TRBD1 (5 bases). There are 16 residues in the CDR3. The V and J ends lost 0 bases and 1 base respectively, with 12 bases between them. The V gene's germline CDR1 is LGHNT and CDR2 FRNRAP.

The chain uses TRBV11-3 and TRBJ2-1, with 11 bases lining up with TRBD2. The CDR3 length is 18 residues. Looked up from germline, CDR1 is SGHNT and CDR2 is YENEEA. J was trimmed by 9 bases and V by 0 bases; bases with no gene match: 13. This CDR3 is CASSLDLPLAGVFSEQFF. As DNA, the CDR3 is TGTGCCAGCAGCTTAGACCTCCCACTAGCGGGAGTCTTCAGTGAGCAGTTCTTC.